These 32 T cell receptor beta chains were all obtained from the same sample, sequenced in a study of shared clonotypes between healthy human individuals (dated by TCRdb to the early 2020s). Receptors were amplified or captured by the immunoSEQ multiplex PCR assay. Here the immuneACCESS table is served through TCRdb, limited to in-frame sequences with V and J called. Missing clones are a known gap in these copies; in checked studies unresolved V genes cover under half, and the rest lacks a known reason. The sample yields 600,000 to 700,000 clones; about 80% were counted once. The top ten constitute around 1.8% of the sample. Input material: memory CD4+ T cells sorted from blood. What this sample's cell subset or site label stands for: CD45RA-negative fraction. The source of these receptors is a woman aged 25-40 years in good health.

Notes on this clone: Other nucleotide sequences in the sample specify the same CDR3. The chain carries TRBV7-2 and TRBJ2-1, with D possibly TRBD2 on 5 matching bases. CDR1 and CDR2 (germline): SGHTA, FQGNSA. Trimming removed 2 bases from V and 4 bases from J, with 12 bases in between. The CDR3 sequence is 15 residues long. CDR3 region: CASSLSSGLYNEQFF. In nucleotides, the CDR3 is TGTGCCAGCAGCTTATCCAGCGGCCTTTACAATGAGCAGTTCTTC.

The chain has TRBV21-1 and TRBJ2-7; the DNA was not compared with TRBD2, the D call given in the table. TRBV21-1 has pseudogene status. The CDR3 has 16 amino acids. CDR3 DNA sequence: TGTGCCAGCAGCAAACATCCACAGGGCGGGAGCGGCGAGCAGTACTTC. It codes for CASSKHPQGGSGEQYF.

As for this clone: At the DNA level, this CDR3 is encoded by other sequences in the same sample as well. The chain recombines TRBV11-2 with TRBJ2-7; D is tentatively TRBD1 or TRBD2 (5 bases each). The V gene's germline CDR1 is SGHAT and CDR2 FQNNGV. V shed 4 bases and J shed 2 bases, with 6 bases lying between them. The CDR3 covers 12 residues. CDR3 protein: CASSSGPYEQYF. As DNA, the CDR3 is TGTGCCAGCAGCTCGGGGCCCTACGAGCAGTACTTC. Together with reference TRBV11-2 and TRBJ2-7, the CDR3 gives the full variable domain: EAGVAQSPRYKIIEKRQSVAFWCNPISGHATLYWYQQILGQGPKLLIQFQNNGVVDDSQLPKDRFSAERLKGVDSTLKIQPAKLEDSAVYLCASSSGPYEQYFGPGTRLTVT.

The chain employs TRBV6-5 and TRBJ2-3; tentatively, D is TRBD2 (5 bases). Trimming stripped 5 bases from V and 2 bases from J, with 11 bases between. The CDR3 has 14 amino acids. Germline V gene data show CDR1 as MNHEY and CDR2 as SVGAGI. CDR3 amino acids: CASSNREYTDTQYF. In nucleotides, the CDR3 is TGTGCCAGCAGTAACCGGGAATACACAGATACGCAGTATTTT.

This clone was picked up a small number of times. This sequence joins TRBV5-4 and TRBJ2-7, with D possibly being TRBD1 or TRBD2 (5 bases each). Trimming left V 3 bases short and J 3 bases short, with 13 bases between. CDR3 length equals 14 residues. In germline, CDR1 is SGHNT, CDR2 YYREEE (reference sequence). The CDR3 sequence: CASSSGPTHYEQYF. The CDR3 DNA reads as TGTGCCAGCAGCTCGGGACCAACACACTACGAGCAGTACTTC.

V usage is TRBV4-2 and J usage is TRBJ1-4; TRBD1 is a possible D gene (6 bases). The CDR3 totals 15 residues. CDR1 is LGHNA, CDR2 YNFKEQ, per germline. Trimming took 0 bases from V and 8 from J, leaving 13 bases between them. The CDR3 loop reads CASSQDQRGYEKLFF. CDR3 DNA: TGTGCCAGCAGCCAAGATCAAAGGGGGTACGAAAAACTGTTTTTT.

The rearrangement uses TRBV4-1 and TRBJ1-4, with no clear D. CDR1 and CDR2 (germline): MGHRA, YSYEKL. CDR3 size: 15 residues. Trimming stripped 1 base from V and 5 bases from J, with 11 bases between. The CDR3 region is CASSQVQTANEKLFF. In DNA, the CDR3 is TGCGCCAGCAGCCAAGTGCAGACGGCAAATGAAAAACTGTTTTTT.

The chain combines TRBV6-1 with TRBJ2-4; 11 nucleotides align to TRBD1. Germline assignment: CDR1 MNHNS and CDR2 SASEGT. V lost 5 bases, J lost 8 bases, and 5 bases stayed unmatched. This CDR3 region has 14 residues. CDR3 in DNA: TGTGCCAGCAGTACCGGGACAGGGGGTTACATTCAGTACTTC. This encodes CASSTGTGGYIQYF.

The chain employs TRBV11-2 and TRBJ2-7; D gene uncertain. Germline lookup yields CDR1 SGHAT and CDR2 FQNNGV. CDR3 size: 15 residues. V was pared by 5 bases and J by 3 bases, with 17 bases between. CDR3 coding DNA: TGTGCCAGCAGCCAGTCCTTTTTGGTTAGCTACGAGCAGTACTTC. This sequence encodes CASSQSFLVSYEQYF.

The V call is TRBV11-2, the J call TRBJ2-3, with 7 bases aligning to TRBD1. V trimming: 4 bases; J trimming: 2 bases; junction bases outside the gene matches: 6. Germline V gene data show CDR1 as SGHAT and CDR2 as FQNNGV. This CDR3 is 15 amino acids long. This CDR3 reads CASSSRDRHTDTQYF. As DNA, the CDR3 is TGTGCCAGCAGCTCCCGGGACAGACACACAGATACGCAGTATTTT. Drawing the rest from reference TRBV11-2 and TRBJ2-3, the complete variable domain is EAGVAQSPRYKIIEKRQSVAFWCNPISGHATLYWYQQILGQGPKLLIQFQNNGVVDDSQLPKDRFSAERLKGVDSTLKIQPAKLEDSAVYLCASSSRDRHTDTQYFGPGTRLTVL.

The chain recombines TRBV28 with TRBJ2-5; maybe TRBD1 (6 bases). Germline values: CDR1 MDHEN, CDR2 SYDVKM. This CDR3 has 14 residues. V lost 3 bases and J lost 3, with 11 bases in between. CDR3: CASSFYRTEETQYF. Here the CDR3 DNA reads TGTGCCAGCAGTTTTTACCGGACAGAAGAGACCCAGTACTTC.

The V and J genes are TRBV30 and TRBJ1-1; unclear D gene. This CDR3 is built from 16 residues. Looked up from germline, CDR1 is GTSNPN and CDR2 is SVGIG (reference sequence). V lost 3 bases and J lost 5, with 22 bases in between. The CDR3 bases are TGTGCCTGGAGCGAAAACGGCCGAGGGTTTAGGACTGAAGCTTTCTTT. Translating gives CAWSENGRGFRTEAFF. The variable domain in full, completed from reference TRBV30 and TRBJ1-1, reads SQTIHQWPATLVQPVGSPLSLECTVEGTSNPNLYWYRQAAGRGLQLLFYSVGIGQISSEVPQNLSASRPQDRQFILSSKKLLLSDSGFYLCAWSENGRGFRTEAFFGQGTRLTVV.

V is TRBV15 and J is TRBJ1-1; tentatively, D is TRBD1 (6 bases). The V and J ends lost 2 bases and 3 bases respectively, with 7 bases between them. The CDR3 contains 13 residues. Germline assignment: CDR1 LNHNV and CDR2 YYDKDF (reference sequence). In DNA form, the CDR3 reads TGTGCCACCAGCAGAAGGGGGGACACTGAAGCTTTCTTT. It specifies CATSRRGDTEAFF.

The chain combines TRBV12-5 with TRBJ2-3, with D unresolved. This CDR3 is 18 amino acids long. Germline assignment: CDR1 LGHNT and CDR2 FRNRAP. V was pared by 3 bases and J by 0 bases, with 19 bases between. The CDR3 spells CASGFGQAHSYSTDTQYF. The CDR3 DNA is TGTGCTAGTGGTTTCGGGCAGGCCCACTCTTATAGCACAGATACGCAGTATTTT.

The V call is TRBV5-1, the J call TRBJ2-1; D gene ambiguous. Germline values: CDR1 SGHRS, CDR2 YFSETQ. The ends were cut back, 4 bases at V and 4 bases at J, with 15 bases in the middle. This CDR3 spans 15 amino acids. CDR3 amino acids: CASSPQSPQYNEQFF. CDR3 in DNA: TGCGCCAGCAGCCCCCAGAGCCCTCAGTACAATGAGCAGTTCTTC.

This sequence joins TRBV7-9 and TRBJ2-3, with 10 positions matching TRBD2. Germline CDR1 reads SEHNR; CDR2 reads FQNEAQ (reference sequence). The trim removed 7 bases at V and 4 bases at J, leaving 11 bases unmatched. This CDR3 has 16 residues. CDR3 residues: CASIPRGSGRADTQYF. DNA for the CDR3: TGTGCCAGCATCCCCCGAGGGAGCGGGAGGGCAGATACGCAGTATTTT.

The rearrangement links TRBV5-8 to TRBJ2-2, with 7 nucleotides matching TRBD1. The CDR3 is 14 amino acids. V lost 5 bases to trimming and J lost 4 bases; unmatched junction nucleotides: 5. CDR1 and CDR2 (germline): SGHTS, YDEGEE. The CDR3: CASRWTGSTGELFF. Here the CDR3 DNA reads TGTGCCAGCAGGTGGACAGGCTCCACCGGGGAGCTGTTTTTT.

To note about this clone: The sample carries other DNA sequences with the same CDR3. V usage is TRBV10-3 and J usage is TRBJ2-7, with TRBD1 identical over 7 bases. The CDR3 has 14 residues. The germline gives CDR1 ENHRY, CDR2 SYGVKD. J lost 0 bases, V lost 6 bases, and 5 bases had no gene match. CDR3 bases: TGTGCCATCAGCGCAGGGGGTTCCTCCTACGAGCAGTACTTC. Its protein product is CAISAGGSSYEQYF.

This clone was observed a few times. The J gene is TRBJ2-1, the V gene TRBV9; 7 nucleotides match TRBD2. The CDR3 is made up of 17 amino acids. CDR1 is SGDLS, CDR2 YYNGEE, per germline. Losses at the gene ends were 0 bases for V and 0 bases for J; bases not matched to a gene: 6. This chain's CDR3 is CASSVESRELSYNEQFF. The CDR3 nucleotides read TGTGCCAGCAGCGTAGAGTCGCGGGAGCTCTCCTACAATGAGCAGTTCTTC.

This sequence joins TRBV18 and TRBJ2-7; D perhaps matches TRBD1 (6 bases). CDR1 is KGHSH and CDR2 is LQKENI in the germline V gene. V dropped 5 bases and J dropped 4 bases, with 12 bases sitting between them. The CDR3 sequence is 13 residues long. In DNA form, the CDR3 reads TGTGCCAGCTCAGCAGGACAGTCGTACGAGCAGTACTTC. Its translation is CASSAGQSYEQYF.

V gene TRBV4-1 combines with J gene TRBJ1-4; D not certain. From germline, CDR1 is MGHRA and CDR2 YSYEKL. The CDR3 spans 15 residues. V was shortened by 2 bases and J by 5 bases, with 12 bases between the two germline ends. The DNA for the CDR3 is TGCGCCAGCAGCCAATTGGGGTTAGGGAATGAAAAACTGTTTTTT. This sequence encodes CASSQLGLGNEKLFF.

The CDR3 sequence is CASSPLAGAAYEQYF. The CDR3 DNA is TGTGCCAGCAGTCCCCTAGCGGGTGCGGCCTACGAGCAGTACTTC. This chain links TRBV6-6 with TRBJ2-7; 8 bases map to TRBD2. CDR3 length: 15 residues. V was clipped by 5 bases and J by 2 bases; unmatched bases: 8. Germline CDR1 and CDR2: MNHNY and SVGAGI (reference sequence).

The gene calls are TRBV4-1 and TRBJ2-2; the D gene is possibly TRBD2 (7 bases). This CDR3 comprises 16 residues. Trimming took off 0 bases at V and 9 bases at J, with 17 bases between the two ends. Germline assignment: CDR1 MGHRA and CDR2 YSYEKL. The CDR3 spells CASSQDTAGGRRELFF. As DNA, the CDR3 is TGCGCCAGCAGCCAAGATACGGCCGGGGGGCGCCGGGAGCTGTTTTTT.

CDR3 amino acids: CSVGTPPRELFF. The CDR3 region has the DNA TGCAGCGTTGGGACCCCCCCCCGGGAGCTGTTTTTT. The V gene is TRBV29-1, the J gene TRBJ2-2; D is unclear. The germline gives CDR1 SQVTM, CDR2 ANQGSEA. There are 12 residues in the CDR3. The V and J ends lost 4 bases and 9 bases respectively, with 12 bases between them.

The chain combines TRBV11-2 with TRBJ2-3, with D maybe TRBD2 (6 bases). V was pared by 1 base and J by 5 bases, with 19 bases between. Germline CDR1 and CDR2: SGHAT and FQNNGV. The CDR3 loop spans 17 amino acids. As DNA, the CDR3 is TGTGCCAGCAGCTTAGGAACCCTCTCGGGAGTTAAAGATACGCAGTATTTT. It translates to CASSLGTLSGVKDTQYF. The full variable domain, rest sourced from reference TRBV11-2 and TRBJ2-3, is EAGVAQSPRYKIIEKRQSVAFWCNPISGHATLYWYQQILGQGPKLLIQFQNNGVVDDSQLPKDRFSAERLKGVDSTLKIQPAKLEDSAVYLCASSLGTLSGVKDTQYFGPGTRLTVL.

The rearrangement uses TRBV6-1 and TRBJ2-1; D not resolved. This CDR3 region has 12 residues. Per germline, CDR1 MNHNS and CDR2 SASEGT. The V end was cut by 5 bases, the J end by 6 bases, with 8 bases between. CDR3 region: CASSPLGNEQFF. The CDR3 nucleotides read TGTGCCAGCAGTCCCCTGGGCAATGAGCAGTTCTTC.

V usage is TRBV5-1 and J usage is TRBJ2-1, with TRBD2 identical over 7 bases. Germline lookup yields CDR1 SGHRS and CDR2 YFSETQ. V lost 0 bases, J lost 5 bases, and 8 bases stayed unmatched. The CDR3 extends over 16 amino acids. CDR3 coding DNA: TGCGCCAGCAGCTTGGGACAGCGGGACGGAAACAATGAGCAGTTCTTC. It codes for CASSLGQRDGNNEQFF.

The genes are TRBV2 and TRBJ2-3, with D unclear. The length of the CDR3 is 16 residues. Germline-derived CDR1 and CDR2 are SNHLY and FYNNEI. The V and J ends lost 4 bases and 2 bases respectively, with 16 bases between them. CDR3 loop: CASSGGGGLYTDTQYF. The CDR3, as DNA: TGTGCCAGCAGTGGAGGCGGTGGCCTTTACACAGATACGCAGTATTTT.

The V and J genes are TRBV5-4 and TRBJ1-2; D is uncertain. CDR3 length equals 12 residues. From germline, CDR1 is SGHNT and CDR2 YYREEE (reference sequence). The V end lost 4 bases, the J end lost 4 bases, and 8 bases lay between the germline ends. CDR3 sequence reads: CASSSNSYGYTF. The DNA of the CDR3 is TGTGCCAGCAGCAGTAACAGCTATGGCTACACCTTC.

This clone was observed once. The V and J genes are TRBV28 and TRBJ1-2; the D gene is possibly TRBD1 (5 bases). V lost 7 bases, J lost 5 bases, and 20 bases lay in between. The CDR3 has 15 residues. Germline V gene lookup returns CDR1 MDHEN and CDR2 SYDVKM. CDR3: CASTTPTGTGYGYTF. The CDR3 bases are TGTGCCAGCACCACACCGACCGGGACGGGATATGGCTACACCTTC.

V is TRBV9 and J is TRBJ1-2; D possibly corresponds to TRBD1 (6 bases). The germline V gene has CDR1 SGDLS and CDR2 YYNGEE. The length of the CDR3 is 14 residues. Trimming left V 5 bases short and J 2 bases short, with 13 bases between. This chain's CDR3 is CASRGLQGNYGYTF. The CDR3 DNA is TGTGCCAGCAGAGGGTTACAGGGAAACTATGGCTACACCTTC.

This clone was seen a handful of times. One end of the junction fails to match germline, which may point to a read error. The DNA for the CDR3 is TGTGCCAGCAGCTTAGATACTTCGCGACTTCACTTC. It translates to CASSLDTSRLHF. The rearrangement uses TRBV7-9 and TRBJ2-7; D is undetermined. CDR1 is SEHNR, CDR2 FQNEAQ, per germline (reference sequence). The CDR3 is made up of 12 amino acids.